A single sample gave rise to the 13 T cell receptor beta chains below, sequenced in a study of identical twins. TCRdb reprocessed the 5' RACE reads via MiXCR and lists one record per CDR3 protein. This sample has about 660,000 distinct CDR3 sequences; about 9.4% occur once, and the top ten carry approximately 0.89%. Another study also made use of these data, one on yellow fever vaccine responses in identical twins.

The sequenced sample consisted of PBMCs. The source of these receptors is a young woman in good health.

This clonotype was found a few times. The rearrangement uses TRBV10-2 and TRBJ2-4; TRBD1 aligns across 8 bases. V shed 6 bases, J shed 6 bases, and the junction held 10 bases outside the gene matches. CDR1 WSHSY and CDR2 SAAADI come from the germline V gene. The CDR3 runs to 15 residues. CDR3 coding DNA: TGCGCCAGCAGGAAGACAGGGGAAGGGAGAAACATTCAGTACTTC. This encodes CASRKTGEGRNIQYF.

This clonotype has only a few counts. This chain joins TRBV12-3 or TRBV12-4 and TRBJ1-1, with D unresolved. The V and J ends lost 1 base and 1 base respectively, with 28 bases between them. The CDR3 is 21 residues long. The CDR3 loop reads CASSLDNWAEGFRRRNTEAFF. In nucleotides, the CDR3 is TGTGCCAGCAGTTTAGATAATTGGGCGGAGGGTTTTAGGAGAAGGAACACTGAAGCTTTCTTT.

This clonotype was detected many times. The CDR3 coding sequence is TGTGCCAGCAGCTTAGGACAGGGGGATGAGCAGTTCTTC. Protein: CASSLGQGDEQFF. The chain has TRBV11-3 and TRBJ2-1; TRBD1 matches at 9 bases. The germline V gene encodes CDR1 SGHNT and CDR2 YENEEA. V was pared by 1 base and J by 8 bases, with 0 bases of the junction left unmatched. The CDR3 runs 13 residues.

This clonotype was seen many times. The chain combines TRBV6-5 with TRBJ1-1; D may be TRBD1 (6 bases). Germline V lookup: CDR1 MNHEY, CDR2 SVGAGI. This CDR3 comprises 14 residues. Trimming pared 3 bases from V and 3 bases from J, leaving 11 bases between. DNA for the CDR3: TGTGCCAGCAGTTATTCCAGGACAGACACTGAAGCTTTCTTT. Encoded protein: CASSYSRTDTEAFF.

This clonotype came up many times. This rearrangement joins TRBV12-3 or TRBV12-4 to TRBJ2-5; 7 nucleotides agree with TRBD2. V gave up 4 bases and J gave up 4 bases; unmatched junction bases: 12. The CDR3 runs 16 residues. CDR3 coding DNA: TGTGCCAGCAGTTCCGGCGGGAGAATTATGGGAGAGACCCAGTACTTC. It translates to CASSSGGRIMGETQYF.

This clonotype was counted between two and nine times. The gene calls are TRBV11-2 and TRBJ2-1; D gene ambiguous. CDR3 length: 19 amino acids. The V gene's germline CDR1 is SGHAT and CDR2 FQNNGV. Trimming took off 3 bases at V and 0 bases at J, with 21 bases between the two ends. In nucleotides, the CDR3 is TGTGCCAGCAGCTTCAAGCTTCTGAGTTGGTTAAGCTCCTACAATGAGCAGTTCTTC. This translates into CASSFKLLSWLSSYNEQFF.

This clonotype was counted at least ten times. The chain links TRBV2 to TRBJ2-1, with D uncertain. Germline CDR1 SNHLY, CDR2 FYNNEI. This CDR3 is 13 amino acids long. Trimming stripped 6 bases from V and 4 bases from J, with 10 bases between. CDR3 sequence reads: CASRNRSYNEQFF. The CDR3 nucleotides read TGTGCCAGCAGGAATCGGAGTTACAATGAGCAGTTCTTC. The full variable domain, its missing parts supplied by reference TRBV2 and TRBJ2-1, is EPEVTQTPSHQVTQMGQEVILRCVPISNHLYFYWYRQILGQKVEFLVSFYNNEISEKSEIFDDQFSVERPDGSNFTLKIRSTKLEDSAMYFCASRNRSYNEQFFGPGTRLTVL.

Only a few counts were recorded for this clonotype. A much bigger clone sits one base away, suggesting this may be a read error. The J gene is TRBJ2-7, the V gene TRBV11-2; D is ambiguous. Germline V gives CDR1 SGHAT, CDR2 FQNNGV. V lost 5 bases and J 3 bases, leaving 5 bases between the germline ends. CDR3 length: 11 amino acids. The chain's CDR3 is CASSTIYEQYF. The CDR3 bases are TGTGCCAGCAGCACCATCTACGAGCAGTACTTC.

V usage is TRBV7-9 and J usage is TRBJ2-2; TRBD1 aligns across 9 bases. The V gene's germline CDR1 is SEHNR and CDR2 FQNEAQ (reference sequence). The length of the CDR3 is 17 residues. V dropped 6 bases and J dropped 5; count of bases not matched to a gene: 13. CDR3 region: CASRLGGPGQGTGELFF. The DNA for the CDR3 is TGTGCCAGCAGACTTGGGGGACCCGGACAGGGGACCGGGGAGCTGTTTTTT. The whole variable domain, remainder taken from reference TRBV7-9 and TRBJ2-2, is DTGVSQNPRHKITKRGQNVTFRCDPISEHNRLYWYRQTLGQGPEFLTYFQNEAQLEKSRLLSDRFSAERPKGSFSTLEIQRTEQGDSAMYLCASRLGGPGQGTGELFFGEGSRLTVL.

There are many counts of this clonotype. The chain carries TRBV5-1 and TRBJ2-3; D gene unclear. This CDR3 is built from 13 residues. V was clipped by 1 base and J by 6 bases, with 9 bases between them. Germline V gene lookup returns CDR1 SGHRS and CDR2 YFSETQ. The DNA for the CDR3 is TGCGCCAGCAGCTTGAGTGGTCTGGATACGCAGTATTTT. Translated, it gives CASSLSGLDTQYF.

A few counts support this clonotype. This chain uses TRBV5-1 with TRBJ2-3; D call uncertain. V lost 0 bases, J lost 4 bases, and 6 bases lay in between. Germline CDR1 is SGHRS and CDR2 is YFSETQ. CDR3 length: 13 residues. The CDR3 loop reads CASSLAIPDTQYF. The CDR3 DNA follows: TGCGCCAGCAGCTTGGCAATCCCAGATACGCAGTATTTT.

This clonotype was observed at least ten times. The J gene is TRBJ2-3, the V gene TRBV6-1; D gene ambiguous. V was pared by 7 bases and J by 0 bases, with 14 bases between. The germline V gene encodes CDR1 MNHNS and CDR2 SASEGT. This CDR3 is 15 amino acids long. In DNA form, the CDR3 reads TGTGCCAGCACAGGTATGGATGGCAGCACAGATACGCAGTATTTT. Translating gives CASTGMDGSTDTQYF.

The sample holds many counts of this clonotype. The chain uses TRBV4-3 and TRBJ2-7; D is undetermined. V gave up 0 bases and J gave up 2 bases, with 11 bases separating them. There are 15 residues in the CDR3. CDR1 LGHNA and CDR2 YSLEER come from the germline V gene. This CDR3 reads CASSQDTAGTYEQYF. CDR3 bases: TGCGCCAGCAGCCAAGATACCGCAGGCACCTACGAGCAGTACTTC.